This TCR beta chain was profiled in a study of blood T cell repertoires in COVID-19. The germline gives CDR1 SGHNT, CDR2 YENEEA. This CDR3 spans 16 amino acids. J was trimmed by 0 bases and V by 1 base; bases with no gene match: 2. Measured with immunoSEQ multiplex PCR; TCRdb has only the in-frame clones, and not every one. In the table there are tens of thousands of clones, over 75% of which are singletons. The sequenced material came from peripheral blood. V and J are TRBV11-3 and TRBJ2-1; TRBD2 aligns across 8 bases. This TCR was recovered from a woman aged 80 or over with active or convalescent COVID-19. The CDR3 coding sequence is TGTGCCAGCAGCTTAGGCGGGGGGCTCTCCTACAATGAGCAGTTCTTC. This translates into CASSLGGGLSYNEQFF.